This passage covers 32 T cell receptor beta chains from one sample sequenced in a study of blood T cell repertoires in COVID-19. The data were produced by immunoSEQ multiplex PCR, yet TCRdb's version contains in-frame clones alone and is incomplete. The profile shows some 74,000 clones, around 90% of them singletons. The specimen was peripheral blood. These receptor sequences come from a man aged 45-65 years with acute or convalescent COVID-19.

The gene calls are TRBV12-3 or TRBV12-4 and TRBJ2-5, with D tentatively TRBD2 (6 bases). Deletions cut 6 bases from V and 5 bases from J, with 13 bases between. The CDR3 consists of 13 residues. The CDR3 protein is CASSQTAGETQYF. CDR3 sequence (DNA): TGTGCCAGCAGCCAGACGGCGGGGGAGACCCAGTACTTC.

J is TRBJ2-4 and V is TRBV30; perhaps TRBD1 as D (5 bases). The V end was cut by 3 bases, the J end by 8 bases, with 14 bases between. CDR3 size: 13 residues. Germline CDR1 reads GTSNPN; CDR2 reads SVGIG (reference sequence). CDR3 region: CAWRRQGYDIQYF. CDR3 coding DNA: TGTGCCTGGAGGAGGCAGGGATATGACATTCAGTACTTC.

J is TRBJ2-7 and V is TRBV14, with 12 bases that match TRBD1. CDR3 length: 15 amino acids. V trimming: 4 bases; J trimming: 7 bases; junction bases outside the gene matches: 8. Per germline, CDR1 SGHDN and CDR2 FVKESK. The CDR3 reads CASSRWDRGRGEQYF. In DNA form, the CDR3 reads TGTGCCAGCAGCCGGTGGGACAGGGGGCGCGGGGAGCAGTACTTC.

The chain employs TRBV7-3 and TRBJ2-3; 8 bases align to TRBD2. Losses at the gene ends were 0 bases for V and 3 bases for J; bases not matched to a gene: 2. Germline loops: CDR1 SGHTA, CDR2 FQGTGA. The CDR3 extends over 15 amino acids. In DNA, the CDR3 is TGTGCCAGCAGCTTAACCGGGGGGGAGACAGATACGCAGTATTTT. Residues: CASSLTGGETDTQYF.

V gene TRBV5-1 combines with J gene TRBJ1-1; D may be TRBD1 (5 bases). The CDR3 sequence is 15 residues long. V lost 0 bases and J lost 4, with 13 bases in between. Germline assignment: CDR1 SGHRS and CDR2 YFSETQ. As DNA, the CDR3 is TGCGCCAGCAGCTTGGCCCCAGGGTCGGGCACTGAAGCTTTCTTT. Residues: CASSLAPGSGTEAFF.

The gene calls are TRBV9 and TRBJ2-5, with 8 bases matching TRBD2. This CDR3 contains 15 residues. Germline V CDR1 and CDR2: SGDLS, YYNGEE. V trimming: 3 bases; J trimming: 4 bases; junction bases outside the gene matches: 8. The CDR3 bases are TGTGCCAGCAGCGCCCGTCGGGGGGGCCCAGAGACCCAGTACTTC. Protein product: CASSARRGGPETQYF.

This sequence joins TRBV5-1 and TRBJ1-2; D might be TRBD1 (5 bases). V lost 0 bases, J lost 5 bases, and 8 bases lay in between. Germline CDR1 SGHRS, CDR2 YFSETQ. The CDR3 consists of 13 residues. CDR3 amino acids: CASSLDQGYGYTF. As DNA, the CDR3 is TGCGCCAGCAGCTTGGACCAGGGTTATGGCTACACCTTC. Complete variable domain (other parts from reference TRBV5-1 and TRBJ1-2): KAGVTQTPRYLIKTRGQQVTLSCSPISGHRSVSWYQQTPGQGLQFLFEYFSETQRNKGNFPGRFSGRQFSNSRSEMNVSTLELGDSALYLCASSLDQGYGYTFGSGTRLTVV.

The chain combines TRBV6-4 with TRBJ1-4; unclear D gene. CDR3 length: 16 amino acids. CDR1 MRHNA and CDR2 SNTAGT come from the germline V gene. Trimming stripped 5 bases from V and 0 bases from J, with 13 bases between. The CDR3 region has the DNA TGTGCCAGCAGTAAAAACAAAATTGCAACTAATGAAAAACTGTTTTTT. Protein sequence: CASSKNKIATNEKLFF.

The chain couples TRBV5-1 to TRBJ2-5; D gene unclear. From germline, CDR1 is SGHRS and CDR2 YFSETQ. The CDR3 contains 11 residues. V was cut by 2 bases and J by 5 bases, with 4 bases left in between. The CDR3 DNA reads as TGCGCCAGCAGCTTTGAGGAGACCCAGTACTTC. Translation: CASSFEETQYF. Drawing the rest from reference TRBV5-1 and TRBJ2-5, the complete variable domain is KAGVTQTPRYLIKTRGQQVTLSCSPISGHRSVSWYQQTPGQGLQFLFEYFSETQRNKGNFPGRFSGRQFSNSRSEMNVSTLELGDSALYLCASSFEETQYFGPGTRLLVL.

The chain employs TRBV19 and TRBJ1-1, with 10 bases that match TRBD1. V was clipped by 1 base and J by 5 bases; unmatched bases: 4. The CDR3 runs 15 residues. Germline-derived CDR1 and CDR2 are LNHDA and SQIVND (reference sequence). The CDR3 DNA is TGTGCCAGTAGTATAGGAAGGACAGGGGGGACTGAAGCTTTCTTT. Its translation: CASSIGRTGGTEAFF.

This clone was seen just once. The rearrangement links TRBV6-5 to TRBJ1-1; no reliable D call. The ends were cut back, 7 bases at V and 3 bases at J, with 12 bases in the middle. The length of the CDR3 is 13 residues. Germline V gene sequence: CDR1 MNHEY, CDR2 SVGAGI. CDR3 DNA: TGTGCCAGCATGAAAAGGGAGTACACTGAAGCTTTCTTT. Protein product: CASMKREYTEAFF.

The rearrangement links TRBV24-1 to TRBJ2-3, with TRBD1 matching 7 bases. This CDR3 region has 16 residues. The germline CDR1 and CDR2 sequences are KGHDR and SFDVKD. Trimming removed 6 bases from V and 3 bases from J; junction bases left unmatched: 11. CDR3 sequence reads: CATSPSFDRETDTQYF. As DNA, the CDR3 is TGTGCCACCAGTCCCTCTTTCGACAGGGAGACAGATACGCAGTATTTT.

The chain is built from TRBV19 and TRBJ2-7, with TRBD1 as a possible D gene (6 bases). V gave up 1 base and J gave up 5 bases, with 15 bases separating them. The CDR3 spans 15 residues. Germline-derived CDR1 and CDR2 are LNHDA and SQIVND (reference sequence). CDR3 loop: CASSIGRGFMDEQYF. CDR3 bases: TGTGCCAGTAGTATAGGAAGGGGGTTTATGGACGAGCAGTACTTC.

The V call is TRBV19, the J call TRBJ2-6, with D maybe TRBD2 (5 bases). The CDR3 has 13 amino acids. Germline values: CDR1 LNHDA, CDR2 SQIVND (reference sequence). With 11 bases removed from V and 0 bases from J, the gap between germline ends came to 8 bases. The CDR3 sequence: CARRGSGANVLTF. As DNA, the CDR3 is TGTGCCCGTCGGGGCTCTGGGGCCAACGTCCTGACTTTC.

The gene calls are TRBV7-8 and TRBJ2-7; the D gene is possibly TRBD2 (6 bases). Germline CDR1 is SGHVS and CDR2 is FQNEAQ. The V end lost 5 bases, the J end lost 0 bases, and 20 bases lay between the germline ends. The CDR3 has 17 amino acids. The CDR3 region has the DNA TGTGCCAGCAGCCGCCGAGGAGGGACTTCTCTCTCCTACGAGCAGTACTTC. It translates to CASSRRGGTSLSYEQYF.

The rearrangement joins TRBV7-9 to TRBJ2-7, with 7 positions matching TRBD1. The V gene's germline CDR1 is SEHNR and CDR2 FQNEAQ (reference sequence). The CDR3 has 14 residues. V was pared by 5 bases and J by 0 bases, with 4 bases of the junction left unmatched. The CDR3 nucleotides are TGTGCCAGCAGCACGGGACAGACCTCCTACGAGCAGTACTTC. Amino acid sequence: CASSTGQTSYEQYF. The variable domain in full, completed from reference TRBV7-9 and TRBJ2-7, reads DTGVSQNPRHKITKRGQNVTFRCDPISEHNRLYWYRQTLGQGPEFLTYFQNEAQLEKSRLLSDRFSAERPKGSFSTLEIQRTEQGDSAMYLCASSTGQTSYEQYFGPGTRLTVT.

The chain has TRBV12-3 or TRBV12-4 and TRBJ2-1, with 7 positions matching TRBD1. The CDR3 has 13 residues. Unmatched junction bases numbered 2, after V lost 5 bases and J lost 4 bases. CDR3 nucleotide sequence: TGTGCCAGCAGTCCCAGGGGGTACAATGAGCAGTTCTTC. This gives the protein CASSPRGYNEQFF.

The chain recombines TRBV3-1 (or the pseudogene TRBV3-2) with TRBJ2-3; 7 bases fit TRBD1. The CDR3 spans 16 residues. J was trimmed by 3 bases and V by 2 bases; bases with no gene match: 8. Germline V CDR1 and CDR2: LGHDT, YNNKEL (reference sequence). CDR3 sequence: CASSQSTGVSTDTQYF. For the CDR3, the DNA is TGTGCCAGCAGCCAATCCACAGGGGTTTCGACAGATACGCAGTATTTT.

This CDR3 reads CASSPGQGRGGYTF. CDR3 in DNA: TGTGCCAGCAGCCCGGGACAGGGGCGAGGTGGCTACACCTTC. The chain recombines TRBV5-4 with TRBJ1-2; 10 bases agree with TRBD1. V lost 4 bases and J lost 7; bases outside the gene matches: 7. The germline gives CDR1 SGHNT, CDR2 YYREEE (reference sequence). This CDR3 region has 14 residues.

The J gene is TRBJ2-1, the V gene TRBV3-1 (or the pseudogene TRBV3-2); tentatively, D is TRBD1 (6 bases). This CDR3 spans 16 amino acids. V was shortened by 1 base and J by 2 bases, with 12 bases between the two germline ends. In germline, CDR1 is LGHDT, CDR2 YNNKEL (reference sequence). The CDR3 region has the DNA TGTGCCAGCAGCCAAGTAGGCAGGGGAGCCTACAATGAGCAGTTCTTC. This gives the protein CASSQVGRGAYNEQFF.

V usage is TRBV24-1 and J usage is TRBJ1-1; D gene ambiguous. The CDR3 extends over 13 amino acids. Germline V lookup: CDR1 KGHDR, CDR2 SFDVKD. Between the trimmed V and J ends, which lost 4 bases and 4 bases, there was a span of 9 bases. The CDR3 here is CATSDDWPTEAFF. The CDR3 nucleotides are TGTGCCACCAGTGACGACTGGCCCACTGAAGCTTTCTTT.

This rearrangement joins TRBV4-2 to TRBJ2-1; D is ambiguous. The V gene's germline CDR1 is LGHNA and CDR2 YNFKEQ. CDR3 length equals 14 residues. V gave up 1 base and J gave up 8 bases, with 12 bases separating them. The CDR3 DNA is TGTGCCAGCAGCCAAGGGTTGCCTAATTATGAGCAGTTCTTC. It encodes CASSQGLPNYEQFF.

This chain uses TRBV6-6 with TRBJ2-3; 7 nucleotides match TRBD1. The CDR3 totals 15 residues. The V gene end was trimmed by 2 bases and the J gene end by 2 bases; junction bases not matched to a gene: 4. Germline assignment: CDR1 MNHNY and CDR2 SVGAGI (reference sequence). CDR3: CASSYPGTATDTQYF. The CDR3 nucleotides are TGTGCCAGCAGTTACCCCGGGACAGCCACAGATACGCAGTATTTT.

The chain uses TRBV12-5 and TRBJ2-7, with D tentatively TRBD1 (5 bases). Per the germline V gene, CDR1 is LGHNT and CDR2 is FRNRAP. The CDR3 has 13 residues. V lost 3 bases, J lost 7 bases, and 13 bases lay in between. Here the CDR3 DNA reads TGTGCTAGTGGTTTCCAGGGTTACTATGAGCAGTACTTC. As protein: CASGFQGYYEQYF. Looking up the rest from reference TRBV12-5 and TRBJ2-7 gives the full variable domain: DARVTQTPRHKVTEMGQEVTMRCQPILGHNTVFWYRQTMMQGLELLAYFRNRAPLDDSGMPKDRFSAEMPDATLATLKIQPSEPRDSAVYFCASGFQGYYEQYFGPGTRLTVT.

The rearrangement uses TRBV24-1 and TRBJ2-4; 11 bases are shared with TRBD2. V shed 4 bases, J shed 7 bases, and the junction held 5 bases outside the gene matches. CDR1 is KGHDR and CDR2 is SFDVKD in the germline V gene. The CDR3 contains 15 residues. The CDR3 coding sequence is TGTGCCACCAGTGACCCGACTAGCGGGACGAACATTCAGTACTTC. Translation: CATSDPTSGTNIQYF.

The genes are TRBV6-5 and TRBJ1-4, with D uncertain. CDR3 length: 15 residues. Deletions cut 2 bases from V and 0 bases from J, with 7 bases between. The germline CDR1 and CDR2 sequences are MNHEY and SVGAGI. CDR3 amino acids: CASSYHGATNEKLFF. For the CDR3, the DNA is TGTGCCAGCAGTTACCACGGGGCAACTAATGAAAAACTGTTTTTT.

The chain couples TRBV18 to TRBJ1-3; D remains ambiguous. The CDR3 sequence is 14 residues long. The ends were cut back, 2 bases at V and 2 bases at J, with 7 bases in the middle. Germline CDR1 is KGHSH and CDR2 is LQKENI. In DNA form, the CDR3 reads TGTGCCAGCTCACCAGCTGCGGCTGGAAACACCATATATTTT. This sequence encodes CASSPAAAGNTIYF.

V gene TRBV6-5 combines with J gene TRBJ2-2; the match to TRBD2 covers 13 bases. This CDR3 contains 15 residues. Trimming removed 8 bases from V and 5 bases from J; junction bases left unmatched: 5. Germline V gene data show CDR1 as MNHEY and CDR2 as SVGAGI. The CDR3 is CASLGLAGRTGELFF. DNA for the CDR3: TGTGCCAGCCTGGGACTAGCGGGGCGGACCGGGGAGCTGTTTTTT.

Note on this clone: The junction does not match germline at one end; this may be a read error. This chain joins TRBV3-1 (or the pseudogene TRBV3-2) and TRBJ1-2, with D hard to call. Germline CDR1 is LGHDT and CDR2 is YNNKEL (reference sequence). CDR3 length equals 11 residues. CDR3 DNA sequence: TGTGCCAGCAGCCAGATCGGTAGTATAGAATTC. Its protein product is CASSQIGSIEF.

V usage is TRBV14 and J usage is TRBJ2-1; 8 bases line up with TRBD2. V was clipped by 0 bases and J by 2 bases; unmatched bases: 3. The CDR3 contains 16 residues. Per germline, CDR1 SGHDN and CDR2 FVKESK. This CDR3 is CASSQELGGAYNEQFF. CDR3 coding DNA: TGTGCCAGCAGCCAAGAACTCGGGGGGGCCTACAATGAGCAGTTCTTC.

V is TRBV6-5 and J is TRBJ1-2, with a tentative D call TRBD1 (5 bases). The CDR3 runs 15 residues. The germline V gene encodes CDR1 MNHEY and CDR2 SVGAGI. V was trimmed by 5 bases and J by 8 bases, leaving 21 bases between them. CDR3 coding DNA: TGTGCCAGCAGTCCCCCACCCCCAGGGATAGGCGGCTACACCTTC. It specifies CASSPPPPGIGGYTF.

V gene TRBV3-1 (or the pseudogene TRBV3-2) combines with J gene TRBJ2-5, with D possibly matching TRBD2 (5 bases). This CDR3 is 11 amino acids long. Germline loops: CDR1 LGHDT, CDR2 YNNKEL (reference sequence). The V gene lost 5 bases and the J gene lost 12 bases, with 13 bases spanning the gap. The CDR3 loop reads CASSNDYPKYF. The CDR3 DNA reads TGTGCCAGCAGCAACGACTACCCCAAGTACTTC.